The rows below give T cell receptor beta chains drawn from one sample of a study of CD8+ T cells in alopecia areata. The method was immunoSEQ multiplex PCR; TCRdb's version includes in-frame clones alone and lacks a portion of them. This sample has 150,000 to 200,000 clones; 53% occur once, and the top ten carry 11%. The source was CD8+ T cells sorted from blood, collected at week 24, from a patient treated with tofacitinib. Receptors originate from a human donor with alopecia areata. The CDR3 runs from the conserved cysteine through the conserved F or W. D genes are given only for firm matches. Clone sizes are given selectively: once, few, many, or a class where the clone is expanded.

j_call | d_call | clone_size | v_call | cdr3_nt | cdr3_aa
TRBJ2-4 | TRBD2 | - | TRBV15 | TGTGCCACCAGCAACTCAGCGGGGGGCCCGAGGTACTTC | CATSNSAGGPRYF
TRBJ2-2 | - | few | TRBV6-5 | TGTGCCAGCAGTTACGCGAAGGCCGGGGAGCTGTTTTTT | CASSYAKAGELFF
TRBJ1-1 | - | - | TRBV30 | TGTGCCTGGAGGGGGAGCAGGGGATACGGTGAAGCTTTCTTT | CAWRGSRGYGEAFF
TRBJ2-1 | - | once | TRBV4-3 | TGCGCCAGCAGCCAAGACCCCCTAGCTAGCTACAATGAGCAGTTCTTC | CASSQDPLASYNEQFF
TRBJ2-7 | - | few | TRBV29-1 | TGCAGCTTCACAGAGTCCTACGAGCAGTACTTC | CSFTESYEQYF
TRBJ2-7 | TRBD1 | few | TRBV25-1 | TGTGCCAGCAGTGACCTCACCGGGACAGGGTACGAGCAGTACTTC | CASSDLTGTGYEQYF
TRBJ1-6 | TRBD1 | once | TRBV4-2 | TGTGCCAGCAGCCAAAACCGGGGACAGGGGAAGTTTAGCGAGTCACCCCTCCACTTT | CASSQNRGQGKFSESPLHF
TRBJ2-7 | - | - | TRBV9 | TGTGCCAGCAGCCACGACAGTTACGAGCAGTACTTC | CASSHDSYEQYF
TRBJ1-1 | TRBD1 | - | TRBV4-3 | TGCGCCAGCAGCTCCAGGGGGAAGACTGAAGCTTTCTTT | CASSSRGKTEAFF
TRBJ1-2 | TRBD1 | - | TRBV29-1 | TGCAGCGTCGACAGGGGGGACTATGGCTACACCTTC | CSVDRGDYGYTF
TRBJ1-2 | - | - | TRBV29-1 | TGCAGCGCTTCGACAGTGCCGACCCTTACTAACTATGGCTACACCTTC | CSASTVPTLTNYGYTF
TRBJ1-5 | TRBD1 | - | TRBV6-5 | TGTGCCAGCAGTCACAGGGGGTCGGATCAGCCCCAGCATTTT | CASSHRGSDQPQHF
TRBJ2-7 | TRBD1 | - | TRBV5-6 | TGTGCCAGCAGCGGGACAGGAACCTACGAGCAGTACTTC | CASSGTGTYEQYF
TRBJ2-3 | - | - | TRBV2 | TGTGCCAGCAGTAGGACAGAGACCACAGATACGCAGTATTTT | CASSRTETTDTQYF
TRBJ1-5 | - | - | TRBV7-9 | TGTGCCAGCAGCTTAGCGGGGGGGAATCAGCCCCAGCATTTT | CASSLAGGNQPQHF
TRBJ2-3 | TRBD1 | - | TRBV7-9 | TGTGCCAGCAGCTCCCAGGGGGACGATACGCAGTATTTT | CASSSQGDDTQYF
TRBJ2-7 | - | few | TRBV5-1 | TGCGCCAGCAGCTTGTACTACGAGCAGTACTTC | CASSLYYEQYF
TRBJ1-1 | - | - | TRBV4-3 | TGCGCCAGCAGCCTTGGCAGGGCGAACACTGAAGCTTTCTTT | CASSLGRANTEAFF
TRBJ2-7 | - | once | TRBV28 | TGTGCCAGCAGTTTATCGGCAGGGGGGTCCTACGAGCAGTACTTC | CASSLSAGGSYEQYF
TRBJ1-1 | - | - | TRBV21-1 | TGTGCCAGCAGCAAAGAACCAGAGATGAACACTGAAGCTTTCTTT | CASSKEPEMNTEAFF
TRBJ2-2 | TRBD2 | - | TRBV9 | TGTGCCAGCAGCGCATCTCGACTAGCGGCTAACACCGGGGAGCTGTTTTTT | CASSASRLAANTGELFF
TRBJ1-2 | - | few | TRBV13 | TGTGCCAGCAGCTTAAGCGGGTATGGCTACACCTTC | CASSLSGYGYTF
TRBJ1-1 | - | - | TRBV9 | TGTGCCAGCAGCCCACACTTTTCTGCTGAAGCTTTCTTT | CASSPHFSAEAFF
TRBJ1-2 | - | - | TRBV21-1 | TGTGCCACCCCGTGGGATCGGGACTATGGCTACACCTTC | CATPWDRDYGYTF
TRBJ1-2 | - | - | TRBV2 | TGTGCCAGCAGTGGGACCTCTGGATATGGCTACACCTTC | CASSGTSGYGYTF
TRBJ2-1 | - | - | TRBV5-4 | TGTGCCAGCAGCCCGGAAACCTACAATGAGCAGTTCTTC | CASSPETYNEQFF
TRBJ2-7 | - | - | TRBV21-1 | TGTGCCAAACGGGGGGTAAGGCCTTCCTACGAGCAGTACTTC | CAKRGVRPSYEQYF
TRBJ2-1 | - | - | TRBV6-5 | TGTGCCAGCCGCCTGGGAGCTAATGAGCAGTTCTTC | CASRLGANEQFF
TRBJ2-7 | - | once | TRBV30 | TGTGCCTGGAGCGACGTTGGGGGCGACGAGCAGTACTTC | CAWSDVGGDEQYF
TRBJ1-2 | - | few | TRBV29-1 | TGCAGCGTCCCCGAGGAGAGCTATGGCTACACCTTC | CSVPEESYGYTF
TRBJ2-2 | - | few | TRBV30 | TGTGCCTGGGGAAACGGGGAGCTGTTTTTT | CAWGNGELFF
TRBJ2-1 | - | - | TRBV30 | TGTGCCTCCCTGGGGGCCTACAATGAGCAGTTCTTC | CASLGAYNEQFF
TRBJ2-1 | TRBD1 | - | TRBV27 | TGTGCCAGCAGCGCCGGGACAGGGTACAATGAGCAGTTCTTC | CASSAGTGYNEQFF
TRBJ1-5 | - | - | TRBV10-2 | TGCGCCAGCAGTGCGGACCCTAGCAATCAGCCCCAGCATTTT | CASSADPSNQPQHF
TRBJ1-1 | - | few | TRBV7-9 | TGTGCCAGCAGCTTAGAGGGGGGTAAAGGGAACACTGAAGCTTTCTTT | CASSLEGGKGNTEAFF
TRBJ1-1 | - | - | TRBV10-2 | TGCGCCAGCAGTGATCGGGTAGGGAACACTGAAGCTTTCTTT | CASSDRVGNTEAFF